A single sample is the source of the 25 T cell receptor beta chains below, sequenced in a study of T cells in Graves' hyperthyroidism and ophthalmopathy. TCR beta CDR3 regions were amplified from RNA transcripts. TCR CDR3 regions were first amplified by RT-PCR with HTBI primers. TCRdb used MiXCR to reprocess the multiplex PCR reads, holding one entry per CDR3 protein. Seen here are fewer than 650,000 distinct CDR3 sequences, 14% observed once, and the top ten hold roughly 6.9%. Sequences were obtained from blood. The receptors come from a woman in her late teens or twenties with Graves' ophthalmopathy.

This clonotype has more than one count but fewer than ten. This chain joins TRBV11-3 and TRBJ2-1; tentatively, D is TRBD2 (5 bases). Germline CDR1 is SGHNT and CDR2 is YENEEA. The CDR3 is made up of 14 amino acids. Trimming stripped 1 base from V and 6 bases from J, with 10 bases between. The CDR3 DNA follows: TGTGCCAGCAGCTTAGGCCAGGACTTCAATGAGCAGTTCTTC. This gives the protein CASSLGQDFNEQFF.

This clonotype was seen only a few times. This sequence joins TRBV19 and TRBJ2-5; D is unclear. Germline V gene lookup returns CDR1 LNHDA and CDR2 SQIVND (reference sequence). The CDR3 covers 12 residues. V was shortened by 3 bases and J by 3 bases, with 5 bases between the two germline ends. The CDR3 sequence is CASSMPKETQYF. CDR3 in DNA: TGTGCCAGTAGTATGCCTAAAGAGACCCAGTACTTC.

This clonotype has at least ten counts. J is TRBJ2-6 and V is TRBV6-1; TRBD2 is a possible D gene (6 bases). Per germline, CDR1 MNHNS and CDR2 SASEGT. Trimming shortened V by 2 bases and J by 1 base, and 9 bases separated the two germline ends. The CDR3 contains 16 residues. The CDR3, as DNA: TGTGCCAGCAGTGAATTGGGGGGTTCTGGGGCCAACGTCCTGACTTTC. This encodes CASSELGGSGANVLTF.

This clonotype came up many times. The chain combines TRBV7-3 with TRBJ1-1; 11 bases align to TRBD1. Trimming took 5 bases from V and 5 from J; bases not matched to a gene: 10. The germline V gene has CDR1 SGHTA and CDR2 FQGTGA. The CDR3 is made up of 16 amino acids. Here the CDR3 DNA reads TGTGCCAGCAGCCCCAGAGGACAGGGGGCGGATACTGAAGCTTTCTTT. This gives the protein CASSPRGQGADTEAFF.

On this clonotype: A much larger clone differs by one base, so this may be a read error. The chain employs TRBV11-3 and TRBJ2-1, with D perhaps TRBD1 (6 bases). The CDR3 contains 15 residues. In germline, CDR1 is SGHNT, CDR2 YENEEA. CDR3 in amino acids: CAGSPRDTGVNEQFF. CDR3 bases: TGTGCCGGCAGCCCCCGGGACACTGGGGTAAATGAGCAGTTCTTC.

This clonotype was detected only a few times. The chain has TRBV7-2 and TRBJ1-4, with a weak D call TRBD1 (5 bases). CDR3 length: 13 amino acids. Deletions cut 5 bases from V and 6 bases from J, with 10 bases between. CDR1 and CDR2 (germline): SGHTA, FQGNSA. CDR3 sequence: CASSQGTYEKLFF. CDR3 in DNA: TGTGCCAGCAGCCAAGGGACTTATGAAAAACTGTTTTTT.

Ten or more counts support this clonotype. J is TRBJ1-5 and V is TRBV6-1; D may be TRBD1 (5 bases). With 5 bases removed from V and 9 bases from J, the gap between germline ends came to 20 bases. The CDR3 contains 15 residues. Germline V gives CDR1 MNHNS, CDR2 SASEGT. The CDR3 sequence is CASSPTGGTWLPQHF. Here the CDR3 DNA reads TGTGCCAGCAGTCCCACAGGTGGGACCTGGCTGCCCCAGCATTTT.

The V and J genes are TRBV4-1 and TRBJ2-2; D is uncertain. V was pared by 0 bases and J by 6 bases, with 11 bases between. The CDR3 consists of 15 residues. Germline lookup yields CDR1 MGHRA and CDR2 YSYEKL. The DNA of the CDR3 is TGCGCCAGCAGCCAAGATAATCCTTTCCCCGGGGAGCTGTTTTTT. This sequence encodes CASSQDNPFPGELFF.

This clonotype was seen at least ten times. The chain couples TRBV5-6 to TRBJ2-1, with D unresolved. Deletions cut 0 bases from V and 5 bases from J, with 6 bases between. This CDR3 is built from 13 residues. CDR1 and CDR2 (germline): SGHDT, YYEEEE. The chain's CDR3 is CASSLAGHNEQFF. The CDR3 DNA reads TGTGCCAGCAGCTTGGCAGGACACAATGAGCAGTTCTTC.

This clonotype was detected a few times. V and J are TRBV14 and TRBJ1-1, with a weak D call TRBD1 (5 bases). V was trimmed by 6 bases and J by 3 bases, leaving 20 bases between them. The CDR3 extends over 16 amino acids. The germline CDR1 and CDR2 sequences are SGHDN and FVKESK. In DNA, the CDR3 is TGTGCCAGCAGTCTTATTTACCGCAGGGCGGACACTGAAGCTTTCTTT. Its translation: CASSLIYRRADTEAFF.

This clonotype came up a few times. J is TRBJ1-3 and V is TRBV28; D uncertain. Germline V gene lookup returns CDR1 MDHEN and CDR2 SYDVKM. This CDR3 comprises 18 residues. The V end lost 3 bases, the J end lost 0 bases, and 18 bases lay between the germline ends. CDR3 amino acids: CASSLGGHWVSSGNTIYF. DNA for the CDR3: TGTGCCAGCAGTTTGGGAGGGCACTGGGTGTCCTCTGGAAACACCATATATTTT.

About this clonotype itself: The germline gene is not matched at one end of the junction; a read error may be the cause. CDR3 sequence (DNA): TGTGCCAGCAGCGAGGTCGAAATCACTGGAGCTTTCTTT. It codes for CASSEVEITGAFF. The chain employs TRBV6-1 and TRBJ1-1; D is ambiguous. Germline CDR1 reads MNHNS; CDR2 reads SASEGT. This CDR3 has 13 amino acids.

This clonotype occurred a few times. The J gene is TRBJ2-7, the V gene TRBV7-3; D is tentatively TRBD1 or TRBD2 (5 bases each). The germline gives CDR1 SGHTA, CDR2 FQGTGA. V was cut by 3 bases and J by 2 bases, with 23 bases left in between. This CDR3 comprises 18 residues. In DNA, the CDR3 is TGTGCCAGCAGCTTTGTGGCCAGATTCCGGGACCCCGCCTACGAGCAGTACTTC. Protein sequence: CASSFVARFRDPAYEQYF. Using reference TRBV7-3 and TRBJ2-7 for the parts outside the CDR3, the full variable domain is GAGVSQTPSNKVTEKGKYVELRCDPISGHTALYWYRQSLGQGPEFLIYFQGTGAADDSGLPNDRFFAVRPEGSVSTLKIQRTERGDSAVYLCASSFVARFRDPAYEQYFGPGTRLTVT.

This clonotype was counted a few times. The chain recombines TRBV12-5 with TRBJ1-5; possibly TRBD1 for D (5 bases). Per germline, CDR1 LGHNT and CDR2 FRNRAP. This CDR3 has 16 amino acids. V dropped 2 bases and J dropped 5 bases, with 16 bases sitting between them. The CDR3 region has the DNA TGTGCTAGTGGTTTGTTTTCAGGGTGGGGCCATCAGCCCCAGCATTTT. Protein product: CASGLFSGWGHQPQHF.

V gene TRBV28 combines with J gene TRBJ2-5; 14 bases are shared with TRBD2. Trimming cost V 6 bases and J 5 bases; bases outside gene matches: 11. Germline V gene lookup returns CDR1 MDHEN and CDR2 SYDVKM. The CDR3 runs 17 residues. The CDR3 bases are TGTGCCAGCAGATCTGGGACTAGCGGGAGTATTTTTGAGACCCAGTACTTC. It codes for CASRSGTSGSIFETQYF. Supplemented by reference TRBV28 and TRBJ2-5, the full variable domain reads DVKVTQSSRYLVKRTGEKVFLECVQDMDHENMFWYRQDPGLGLRLIYFSYDVKMKEKGDIPEGYSVSREKKERFSLILESASTNQTSMYLCASRSGTSGSIFETQYFGPGTRLLVL.

This clonotype was counted only a few times. The CDR3 ends on some other residue instead of the conserved phenylalanine or tryptophan, so this is likely a read error. This chain connects TRBV20-1 to TRBJ2-3; 9 bases are a match to TRBD1. CDR3 length: 14 residues. CDR1 DFQATT and CDR2 SNEGSKA come from the germline V gene (reference sequence). With 6 bases clipped from V and 0 bases from J, the junction kept 4 bases outside the gene matches. CDR3: CSATGQGSTDTQYS. Here the CDR3 DNA reads TGCAGTGCCACAGGACAGGGGAGCACAGATACGCAGTATTCT.

The V gene is TRBV6-2 or TRBV6-3, the J gene TRBJ2-7, with a tentative D call TRBD1 (5 bases). Germline assignment: CDR1 MNHEY and CDR2 SVGEGT. The V and J ends lost 6 bases and 4 bases respectively, with 10 bases between them. The CDR3 extends over 12 amino acids. CDR3 nucleotides: TGTGCCAGCAGCCAACAGGTTTACGAGCAGTACTTC. This encodes CASSQQVYEQYF.

The CDR3 bases are TGCGCCAGCAGCCCCCGGACAGGGGGCGCGATGAGAGGAGGCTACACCTTC. This codes for CASSPRTGGAMRGGYTF. V and J are TRBV4-1 and TRBJ1-2; 11 bases fit TRBD1. The CDR3 spans 17 residues. The V gene's germline CDR1 is MGHRA and CDR2 YSYEKL. The trim removed 4 bases at V and 8 bases at J, leaving 15 bases unmatched.

This clonotype was seen at least ten times. This chain uses TRBV6-1 with TRBJ1-5; D possibly corresponds to TRBD1 (5 bases). The ends were cut back, 3 bases at V and 2 bases at J, with 11 bases in the middle. Germline V gene sequence: CDR1 MNHNS, CDR2 SASEGT. The CDR3 runs 15 residues. CDR3 DNA: TGTGCCAGCAGTGAGATGCCGGGGGGCAATCAGCCCCAGCATTTT. Its protein is CASSEMPGGNQPQHF.

This clonotype was counted many times. The rearrangement joins TRBV28 to TRBJ1-2, with D tentatively TRBD1 (6 bases). Trimming pared 7 bases from V and 0 bases from J, leaving 12 bases between. Germline V gene sequence: CDR1 MDHEN, CDR2 SYDVKM. This CDR3 spans 14 amino acids. CDR3: CASTSWDTNYGYTF. The CDR3 coding sequence is TGTGCCAGCACCTCTTGGGACACTAACTATGGCTACACCTTC.

The V call is TRBV4-1, the J call TRBJ2-1; D may correspond to TRBD1 or TRBD2 (5 bases each). This CDR3 is built from 15 residues. V was cut by 3 bases and J by 10 bases, with 19 bases left in between. The germline V gene has CDR1 MGHRA and CDR2 YSYEKL. DNA for the CDR3: TGCGCCAGCAGCCAGCCGGGACCCCCAATGCTGGAGCAGTTCTTC. This gives the protein CASSQPGPPMLEQFF.

This clonotype has ten or more counts. This rearrangement joins TRBV6-5 to TRBJ2-3; maybe TRBD1 (6 bases). Trimming pared 3 bases from V and 4 bases from J, leaving 14 bases between. This CDR3 has 15 residues. In germline, CDR1 is MNHEY, CDR2 SVGAGI. CDR3 nucleotides: TGTGCCAGCAGTTATGACCTACAGGGTGCAGATACGCAGTATTTT. This encodes CASSYDLQGADTQYF.

Points on this clonotype: A clone one base away is much larger, so this may be a read error. V and J are TRBV4-1 and TRBJ2-5, with 8 bases matching TRBD1. The CDR3 is made up of 16 amino acids. The V gene's germline CDR1 is MGHRA and CDR2 YSYEKL. The CDR3 DNA is TGCGCCAGCAGCCAAGAAGGGCAGGGGGCGAGGGAGACCCAGTGCTTC. Translation: CASSQEGQGARETQCF.

This clonotype was detected ten times or more. The CDR3 loop is CASSVSRPGLGGYNEQFF. CDR3 in DNA: TGTGCCAGCAGTGTATCGCGACCGGGACTAGGGGGATACAATGAGCAGTTCTTC. J is TRBJ2-1 and V is TRBV2; 8 bases line up with TRBD2. The CDR3 runs 18 residues. From germline, CDR1 is SNHLY and CDR2 FYNNEI. Unmatched junction bases numbered 15, after V lost 4 bases and J lost 4 bases. Drawing the rest from reference TRBV2 and TRBJ2-1, the complete variable domain is EPEVTQTPSHQVTQMGQEVILRCVPISNHLYFYWYRQILGQKVEFLVSFYNNEISEKSEIFDDQFSVERPDGSNFTLKIRSTKLEDSAMYFCASSVSRPGLGGYNEQFFGPGTRLTVL.

In its sample, this clonotype was seen many times. The chain has TRBV28 and TRBJ2-1; 9 nucleotides match TRBD1. This CDR3 has 20 amino acids. V lost 4 bases, J lost 0 bases, and 16 bases stayed unmatched. The germline gives CDR1 MDHEN, CDR2 SYDVKM. DNA of the CDR3: TGTGCCAGCAGTTGCATGGACAGGGGCCAGCTAACTAGCTCCTACAATGAGCAGTTCTTC. Translating it yields CASSCMDRGQLTSSYNEQFF.